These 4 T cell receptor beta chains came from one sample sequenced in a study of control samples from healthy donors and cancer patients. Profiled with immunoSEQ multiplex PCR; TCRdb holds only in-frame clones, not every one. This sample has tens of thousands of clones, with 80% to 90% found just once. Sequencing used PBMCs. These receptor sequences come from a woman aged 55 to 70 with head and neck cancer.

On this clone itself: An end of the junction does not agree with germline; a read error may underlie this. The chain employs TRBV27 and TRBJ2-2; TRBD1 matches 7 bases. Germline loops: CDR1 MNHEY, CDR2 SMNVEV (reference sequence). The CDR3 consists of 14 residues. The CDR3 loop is CASSFDREHRGAVF. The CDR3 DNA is TGTGCCAGCAGTTTTGACAGGGAACACCGGGGAGCTGTTTTT.

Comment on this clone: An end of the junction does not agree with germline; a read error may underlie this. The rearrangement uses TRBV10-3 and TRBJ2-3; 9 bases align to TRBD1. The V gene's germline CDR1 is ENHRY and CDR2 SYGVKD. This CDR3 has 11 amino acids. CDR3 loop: CAISVGQGLFF. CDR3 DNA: TGTGCCATCAGCGTGGGACAGGGTTTGTTTTTT.

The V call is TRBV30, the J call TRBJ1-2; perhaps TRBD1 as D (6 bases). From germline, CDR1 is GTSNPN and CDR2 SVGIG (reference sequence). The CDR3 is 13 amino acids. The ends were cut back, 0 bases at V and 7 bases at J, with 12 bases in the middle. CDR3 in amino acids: CAWSVGDNGGYTF. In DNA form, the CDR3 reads TGTGCCTGGAGTGTAGGGGACAACGGTGGCTACACCTTC.

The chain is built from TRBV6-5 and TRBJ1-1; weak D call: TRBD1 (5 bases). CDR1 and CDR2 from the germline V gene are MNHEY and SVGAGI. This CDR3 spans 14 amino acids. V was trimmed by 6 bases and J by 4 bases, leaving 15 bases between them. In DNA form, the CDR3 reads TGTGCCAGCAGCCCGGGAGGGGAACCCACTGAAGCTTTCTTT. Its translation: CASSPGGEPTEAFF.